This TCR beta chain was profiled in a study of cytomegalovirus exposure and HLA in healthy donors. Study results and caveats: CMV serostatus was the only immune exposure information that was available. Upon later analysis, HLA-associated TCR beta chains proved more clonally expanded than other, equally common chains. In a later analysis, a genetic analysis reported fewer productive-TCR N-insertions in an Asian-associated ancestry cluster than the cohort average.

Per germline, CDR1 MDHEN and CDR2 SYDVKM. CDR3 length: 12 amino acids. Trimming cost V 4 bases and J 7 bases, with 10 bases left between them. For this clone: As yet, its antigen is unknown.

In the PCR, 60 Vbeta and 13 Jbeta primers were used. Profiling relied on immunoSEQ multiplex PCR, and the TCRdb table lists in-frame clones only, not all of them. The sample contains over 150,000 clones, 80% to 90% of which appear only once. The receptor was derived from a male donor in good health and CMV-seronegative. Source material: PBMCs. The chain uses TRBV28 and TRBJ1-1; D is undetermined. CDR3 residues: CASSSPLSEAFF. The CDR3 region has the DNA TGTGCCAGCAGTTCCCCCCTAAGTGAAGCTTTCTTT.